Following are 8 T cell receptor beta chains from one sample sequenced in a study of blood T cell repertoires in COVID-19. Repertoires were generated with immunoSEQ multiplex PCR, while TCRdb's copy carries only in-frame clones and drops some. The sample carries roughly 180,000 clones, roughly four fifths recorded once. Sequenced: peripheral blood. Receptors were obtained from a middle-aged woman with COVID-19, enrolled during active disease.

V usage is TRBV7-8 and J usage is TRBJ2-2; D ambiguous. CDR1 is SGHVS, CDR2 FQNEAQ, per germline. The CDR3 length is 12 residues. Trimming shortened V by 6 bases and J by 7 bases, and 9 bases separated the two germline ends. This CDR3 is CASRIELGELFF. In nucleotides, the CDR3 is TGTGCCAGCAGAATAGAGCTCGGGGAGCTGTTTTTT.

This clone was detected a few times. The CDR3 bases are TGCAGCGTTGAAGATCGAGGGAACGCCTACAATGAGCAGTTCTTC. This codes for CSVEDRGNAYNEQFF. This chain connects TRBV29-1 to TRBJ2-1, with a weak D call TRBD2 (5 bases). Germline CDR1 is SQVTM and CDR2 is ANQGSEA. V was clipped by 0 bases and J by 2 bases, with 11 bases between them. The CDR3 length is 15 residues.

The chain's CDR3 is CASSLGATDTQYF. DNA for the CDR3: TGCGCCAGCAGCCTGGGAGCCACAGATACGCAGTATTTT. The chain employs TRBV5-1 and TRBJ2-3; weak D call: TRBD2 (5 bases). The CDR3 consists of 13 residues. V was cut by 4 bases and J by 2 bases, with 8 bases left in between. The germline V gene has CDR1 SGHRS and CDR2 YFSETQ.

The genes are TRBV3-1 (or the pseudogene TRBV3-2) and TRBJ2-5, with a weak D call TRBD1 (6 bases). The CDR3 runs to 15 residues. V was shortened by 2 bases and J by 4 bases, with 14 bases between the two germline ends. From germline, CDR1 is LGHDT and CDR2 YNNKEL (reference sequence). The CDR3 spells CASSQNQGMGETQYF. The CDR3 coding sequence is TGTGCCAGCAGCCAAAACCAGGGGATGGGAGAGACCCAGTACTTC.

The chain combines TRBV5-6 with TRBJ2-2; 9 bases fit TRBD1. Looked up from germline, CDR1 is SGHDT and CDR2 is YYEEEE. Losses at the gene ends were 4 bases for V and 5 bases for J; bases not matched to a gene: 9. The CDR3 loop spans 16 amino acids. Here the CDR3 reads CASSTLDRGRTGELFF. The CDR3 DNA reads TGTGCCAGCAGCACCCTGGACAGGGGCAGGACCGGGGAGCTGTTTTTT. Full variable domain (rest looked up from reference TRBV5-6 and TRBJ2-2): DAGVTQSPTHLIKTRGQQVTLRCSPKSGHDTVSWYQQALGQGPQFIFQYYEEEERQRGNFPDRFSGHQFPNYSSELNVNALLLGDSALYLCASSTLDRGRTGELFFGEGSRLTVL.

J is TRBJ2-1 and V is TRBV29-1; 9 bases are a match to TRBD1. The CDR3 extends over 14 amino acids. V shed 7 bases and J 4 bases; nucleotides not matched to a gene: 8. CDR1 and CDR2 from the germline V gene are SQVTM and ANQGSEA. CDR3 loop: CSGQDRGRYNEQFF. The CDR3 DNA reads TGCAGCGGGCAGGACAGGGGAAGGTACAATGAGCAGTTCTTC.

This clone has just one count. V and J are TRBV28 and TRBJ2-4, with D unclear. Germline-derived CDR1 and CDR2 are MDHEN and SYDVKM. Trimming took 7 bases from V and 0 from J, leaving 13 bases between them. The CDR3 is 15 amino acids. CDR3 bases: TGTGCCAGCATGAGTTTAGAGTTAGCCAAAAACATTCAGTACTTC. Translated, it gives CASMSLELAKNIQYF.

This rearrangement joins TRBV25-1 to TRBJ2-2; no reliable D call. The germline V gene has CDR1 MGHDK and CDR2 SYGVNS. The V and J ends lost 1 base and 9 bases respectively, with 6 bases between them. The CDR3 covers 12 residues. As DNA, the CDR3 is TGTGCCAGCAGTGAATTGGGCCGGGAGCTGTTTTTT. Translation: CASSELGRELFF.